This TCR beta chain emerged from a study of metastatic and nonmetastatic thyroid tumors. Deletions cut 0 bases from V and 0 bases from J, with 7 bases between. The CDR3 is 15 residues long. Germline V gene data show CDR1 as MGHRA and CDR2 as YSYEKL. Not a single patient had been given any form of treatment at any point before undergoing thyroid surgery. TCRdb re-called clones via MiXCR from the PCR reads. Of around 8,200 clones listed, 25% to 30% were seen once; the top ten hold roughly 43%. The V gene is TRBV4-1, the J gene TRBJ2-3; D remains unclear. The clonotype originates from a male donor with papillary thyroid cancer or a benign thyroid nodule (not recorded which). Some clones in this sample may be carry-over from other donors' samples. The specimen was tumor tissue. CDR3 nucleotides: TGCGCCAGCAGCCAAGATCGGCTTAGCACAGATACGCAGTATTTT. It encodes CASSQDRLSTDTQYF.